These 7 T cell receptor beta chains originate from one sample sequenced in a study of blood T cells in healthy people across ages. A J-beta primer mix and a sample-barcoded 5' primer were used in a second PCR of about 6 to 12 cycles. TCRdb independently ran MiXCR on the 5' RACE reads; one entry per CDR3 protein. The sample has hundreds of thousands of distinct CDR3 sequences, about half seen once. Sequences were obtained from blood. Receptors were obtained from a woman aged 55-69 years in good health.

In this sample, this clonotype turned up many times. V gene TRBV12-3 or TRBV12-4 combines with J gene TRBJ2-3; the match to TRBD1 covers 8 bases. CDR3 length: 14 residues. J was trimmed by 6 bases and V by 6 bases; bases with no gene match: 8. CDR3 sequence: CASSPYGQGDTQYF. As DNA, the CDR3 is TGTGCCAGCAGCCCCTATGGACAGGGTGATACGCAGTATTTT.

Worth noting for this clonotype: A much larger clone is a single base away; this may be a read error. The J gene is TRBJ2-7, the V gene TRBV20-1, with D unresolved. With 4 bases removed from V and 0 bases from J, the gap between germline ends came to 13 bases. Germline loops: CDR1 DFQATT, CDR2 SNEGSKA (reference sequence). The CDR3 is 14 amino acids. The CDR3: CSAMNGSNSYEQYF. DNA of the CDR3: TGCAGTGCTATGAATGGAAGTAACTCCTACGAGCAGTACTTC.

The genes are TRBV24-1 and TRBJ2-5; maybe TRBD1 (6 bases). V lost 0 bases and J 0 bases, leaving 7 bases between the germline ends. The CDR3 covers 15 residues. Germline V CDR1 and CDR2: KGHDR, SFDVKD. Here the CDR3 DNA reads TGTGCCACCAGTGATTTGAGGGGGTACCAAGAGACCCAGTACTTC. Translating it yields CATSDLRGYQETQYF.

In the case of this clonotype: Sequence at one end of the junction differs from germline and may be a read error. The CDR3 here is CASSWTGPSNNEQFF. CDR3 bases: TGTGCCAGCAGCTGGACAGGGCCCTCCAACAATGAGCAGTTCTTC. The genes are TRBV6-5 and TRBJ2-1; 8 bases map to TRBD1. The CDR3 is 15 amino acids. Germline V gene data show CDR1 as MNHEY and CDR2 as SVGAGI.

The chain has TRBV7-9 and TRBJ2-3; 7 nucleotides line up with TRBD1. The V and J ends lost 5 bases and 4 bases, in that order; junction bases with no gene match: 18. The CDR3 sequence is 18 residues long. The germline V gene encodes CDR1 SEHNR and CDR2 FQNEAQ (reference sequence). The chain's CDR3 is CASSVNPKQGISADTQYF. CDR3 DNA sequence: TGTGCCAGCAGCGTAAACCCCAAACAGGGGATAAGCGCAGATACGCAGTATTTT.

The CDR3 sequence: CASRRPGGAYEQYF. The DNA for the CDR3 is TGTGCCAGCAGAAGACCAGGGGGGGCCTACGAGCAGTACTTC. This chain connects TRBV6-2 or TRBV6-3 to TRBJ2-5, with D perhaps matching TRBD1 or TRBD2 (7 bases each). The DNA end lines up better with TRBJ2-7; the J call may be wrong. The CDR3 sequence is 14 residues long. Germline V gives CDR1 MNHEY, CDR2 SVGEGT.

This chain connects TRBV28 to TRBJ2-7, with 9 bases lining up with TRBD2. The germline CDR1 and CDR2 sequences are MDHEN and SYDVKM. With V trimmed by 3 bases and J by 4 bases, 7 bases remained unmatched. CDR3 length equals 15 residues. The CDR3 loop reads CASSFAGGPNYEQYF. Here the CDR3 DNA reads TGTGCCAGCAGTTTCGCGGGAGGGCCCAATTACGAGCAGTACTTC. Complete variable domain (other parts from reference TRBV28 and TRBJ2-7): DVKVTQSSRYLVKRTGEKVFLECVQDMDHENMFWYRQDPGLGLRLIYFSYDVKMKEKGDIPEGYSVSREKKERFSLILESASTNQTSMYLCASSFAGGPNYEQYFGPGTRLTVT.